This T cell receptor beta chain is drawn from a study of OX40 agonist ivuxolimab in advanced cancers. The wider study: Patients treated during dose escalation were battling hepatocellular carcinoma, melanoma, renal cell or head and neck cancer. Patients were over 65% male with ages about 23 to 79, mean 60. Participants could have had prior anti-PD-1, anti-PD-L1 or anti-CTLA-4 therapy, and approximately 40% had some.

It was autoimmune disease history or systemic immunosuppression that excluded patients. Measured with immunoSEQ multiplex PCR; TCRdb has only the in-frame clones, and not every one. The sample comprises around 70,000 clones, 81% of which are singletons, and 5% rests with the top ten. In germline, CDR1 is SQVTM, CDR2 ANQGSEA. This CDR3 has 18 amino acids. After removal of 0 bases from V and 1 base from J, the junction contained 12 bases not matched to a gene. This clonotype was sampled from an adult with an advanced solid tumor such as melanoma, head and neck, liver or kidney cancer. The sample here was CD4+ or CD8+ T cells sorted from blood, taken in a trial of the OX40 agonist ivuxolimab. The chain uses TRBV29-1 and TRBJ2-3, with 8 bases lining up with TRBD2. DNA for the CDR3: TGCAGCGTTGAAGAACCGGGGGGGGCTAGCGATGGCACAGATACGCAGTATTTT. Translation: CSVEEPGGASDGTDTQYF.